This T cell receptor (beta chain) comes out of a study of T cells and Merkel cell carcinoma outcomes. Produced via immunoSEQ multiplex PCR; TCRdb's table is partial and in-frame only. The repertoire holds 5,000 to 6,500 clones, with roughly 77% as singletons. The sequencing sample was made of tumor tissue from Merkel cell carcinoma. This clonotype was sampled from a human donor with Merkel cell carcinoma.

For the CDR3, the DNA is TGCGCCAGCAGCTTGGTTCCAGGGGGCACAGATACGCAGTATTTT. Encoded protein: CASSLVPGGTDTQYF. V is TRBV5-1 and J is TRBJ2-3; TRBD1 is a possible D gene (6 bases). Germline values: CDR1 SGHRS, CDR2 YFSETQ. CDR3 length: 15 amino acids. Between the trimmed V and J ends, which lost 0 bases and 1 base, there was a span of 9 bases.